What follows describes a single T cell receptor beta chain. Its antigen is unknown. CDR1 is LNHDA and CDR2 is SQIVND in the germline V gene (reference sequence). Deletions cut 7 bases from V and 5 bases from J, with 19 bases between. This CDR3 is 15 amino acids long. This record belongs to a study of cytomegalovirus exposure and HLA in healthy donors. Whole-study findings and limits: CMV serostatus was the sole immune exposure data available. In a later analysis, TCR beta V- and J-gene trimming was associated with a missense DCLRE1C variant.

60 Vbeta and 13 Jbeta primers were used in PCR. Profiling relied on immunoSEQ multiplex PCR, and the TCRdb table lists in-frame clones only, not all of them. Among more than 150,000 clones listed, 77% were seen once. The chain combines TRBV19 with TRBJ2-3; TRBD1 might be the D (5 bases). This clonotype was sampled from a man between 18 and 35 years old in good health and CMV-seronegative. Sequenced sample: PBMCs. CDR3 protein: CASNPIGTGGDTQYF. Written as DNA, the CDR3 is TGTGCCAGTAACCCTATAGGCACAGGCGGAGATACGCAGTATTTT.